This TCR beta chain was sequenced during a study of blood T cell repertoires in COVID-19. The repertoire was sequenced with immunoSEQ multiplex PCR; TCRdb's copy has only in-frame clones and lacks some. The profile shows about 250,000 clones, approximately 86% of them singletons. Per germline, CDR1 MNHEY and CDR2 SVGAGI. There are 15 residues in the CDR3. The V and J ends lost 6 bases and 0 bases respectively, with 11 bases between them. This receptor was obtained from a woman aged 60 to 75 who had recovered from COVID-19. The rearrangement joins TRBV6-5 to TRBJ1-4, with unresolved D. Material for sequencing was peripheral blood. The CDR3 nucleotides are TGTGCCAGCAGCACAGATTATGCAACTAATGAAAAACTGTTTTTT. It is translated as CASSTDYATNEKLFF.